Below, one T cell receptor (beta chain) is given with its context. The data belong to a study of blood T cell repertoires in COVID-19. About the study: Sample material is recorded as cDNA or gDNA derived from T cells, B-cell-depleted T cells, or PBMCs.

The ends were cut back, 0 bases at V and 1 base at J, with 9 bases in the middle. Per the germline V gene, CDR1 is KGHSH and CDR2 is LQKENI. This CDR3 has 16 residues. Per the authors' pipeline: Reference gene primer amplification in the assay estimated nucleated cell counts. Sequencing used immunoSEQ multiplex PCR; TCRdb keeps in-frame clones, though not all of them. V and J calls and clone size are those listed in that table; D and trimming were worked out from the DNA. This table has under 45,000 clones, roughly three quarters appearing once. The clonotype originates from an elderly man with acute or convalescent COVID-19. The chain links TRBV18 to TRBJ2-2; the D gene is possibly TRBD1 (5 bases). The sequenced sample consisted of peripheral blood. The CDR3 DNA is TGTGCCAGCTCACCACCGTGGGGCCAGAACACCGGGGAGCTGTTTTTT. Protein: CASSPPWGQNTGELFF.